Listed below are T cell receptor beta chains from one sample, sequenced in a study of CD8+ T cells in alopecia areata. Sequenced by immunoSEQ multiplex PCR; TCRdb stores in-frame clones only, minus some. The repertoire holds roughly 12,000 clones, with roughly 55% as singletons. Input material: skin. The receptors originated from a human donor with alopecia areata. Both conserved end residues are part of each CDR3. Each record gives: clone size, V gene, J gene, D gene, CDR3 protein, CDR3 DNA. The D gene is left open where the match is weak. Clone size, where shown, is once, few, many, or a class for clones that have expanded.

.	TRBV28	TRBJ2-6	.	CASSSGLSGANVLTF	TGTGCCAGCAGTTCCGGGCTCTCTGGGGCCAACGTCCTGACTTTC
.	TRBV18	TRBJ2-1	TRBD2	CASSSGTSNVNEQFF	TGTGCCAGCTCGTCCGGGACTAGCAATGTGAATGAGCAGTTCTTC
.	TRBV6-5	TRBJ2-3	TRBD2	CASSSGGLADTQYF	TGTGCCAGCAGTTCGGGGGGGCTAGCAGATACGCAGTATTTT
few	TRBV7-7	TRBJ2-5	.	CASSLGLMETQYF	TGTGCTAGCAGCTTAGGCTTGATGGAGACCCAGTACTTC
.	TRBV7-2	TRBJ1-2	.	CASSFRPFDYGYTF	TGTGCCAGCAGCTTTAGGCCCTTTGACTATGGCTACACCTTC
.	TRBV9	TRBJ2-1	.	CASSLLANEQFF	TGTGCCAGCAGCCTCCTAGCAAATGAGCAGTTCTTC
.	TRBV19	TRBJ2-3	.	CASSIGDHTQYF	TGTGCCAGTAGTATTGGGGACCATACGCAGTATTTT
.	TRBV19	TRBJ2-1	TRBD2	CASSTTSGSYNEQFF	TGTGCCAGTAGTACCACTAGCGGGAGCTACAATGAGCAGTTCTTC
.	TRBV18	TRBJ2-1	.	CASSPIPSLTRYNEQFF	TGTGCCAGCTCGCCCATCCCCTCCTTAACCCGCTACAATGAGCAGTTCTTC
.	TRBV13	TRBJ2-6	.	CASSLGQRGSGANVLTF	TGTGCCAGCAGCTTAGGACAACGGGGCTCTGGGGCCAACGTCCTGACTTTC
.	TRBV6-5	TRBJ1-2	.	CASSYDRLSYGYTF	TGTGCCAGCAGTTACGACAGACTATCCTATGGCTACACCTTC
once	TRBV7-6	TRBJ2-2	TRBD2	CASSWGLAASNTGELFF	TGTGCCAGCAGCTGGGGACTAGCGGCTTCGAACACCGGGGAGCTGTTTTTT
.	TRBV7-9	TRBJ2-7	TRBD1	CATTAPTGGDYEQYF	TGTGCCACCACGGCCCCGACAGGGGGGGATTACGAGCAGTACTTC
few	TRBV7-9	TRBJ2-1	.	CASSPQVWSGEQFF	TGTGCCAGCAGCCCACAGGTGTGGAGTGGTGAGCAGTTCTTC
.	TRBV5-1	TRBJ2-2	.	CASSSGRGQGKTGELFF	TGCGCCAGCAGCTCCGGGAGGGGACAGGGAAAAACCGGGGAGCTGTTTTTT
few	TRBV29-1	TRBJ2-5	.	CSVDYGGQKTQYF	TGCAGCGTTGATTATGGCGGACAGAAGACCCAGTACTTC
.	TRBV7-9	TRBJ2-1	.	CASSLRPESYNEQFF	TGTGCCAGCAGCTTAAGACCAGAATCCTACAATGAGCAGTTCTTC
.	TRBV7-8	TRBJ1-2	.	CASSAIDRERYGYTF	TGTGCCAGCAGCGCAATTGACCGGGAACGATATGGCTACACCTTC
medium-sized	TRBV7-9	TRBJ2-1	.	CASSLGVLNNDEQFF	TGTGCCAGCAGCTTAGGCGTTTTGAATAATGATGAGCAGTTCTTC
once	TRBV7-3	TRBJ2-5	TRBD1	CASSATGGLQETQYF	TGTGCCAGCAGCGCGACAGGGGGGCTCCAAGAGACCCAGTACTTC
medium-sized	TRBV28	TRBJ2-4	.	CASSVPRGVGIQYF	TGTGCCAGCAGCGTACCGCGGGGCGTGGGCATTCAGTACTTC
.	TRBV27	TRBJ2-1	TRBD1	CASTLRIPTGDEQFF	TGTGCCAGCACTCTACGGATCCCGACAGGGGATGAGCAGTTCTTC
.	TRBV27	TRBJ2-7	.	CASSPSGPTYEQYF	TGTGCCAGCAGTCCCTCGGGTCCAACCTACGAGCAGTACTTC
few	TRBV7-2	TRBJ2-7	.	CASSSNRVSYEQYF	TGTGCCAGCAGCTCCAACAGGGTCTCCTACGAGCAGTACTTC
.	TRBV7-8	TRBJ1-2	TRBD1	CASSLMDRGTNYGYTF	TGTGCCAGCAGCTTAATGGACAGGGGAACTAACTATGGCTACACCTTC
.	TRBV9	TRBJ2-1	.	CASSVEAGSNEQFF	TGTGCCAGCAGCGTAGAGGCAGGGAGCAATGAGCAGTTCTTC
.	TRBV29-1	TRBJ1-2	TRBD1	CSVEDLGTGNGYTF	TGCAGCGTTGAAGATCTGGGGACAGGGAATGGCTACACCTTC
few	TRBV27	TRBJ2-5	.	CASSEQGTREYF	TGTGCCAGCAGCGAACAAGGGACCAGGGAGTACTTC
once	TRBV4-1	TRBJ1-2	.	CASSQDTTGYGYTF	TGCGCCAGCAGCCAAGATACCACCGGCTATGGCTACACCTTC
.	TRBV10-3	TRBJ2-7	TRBD2	CAIRKGTSGIHEQYF	TGTGCCATCAGAAAAGGGACTAGCGGGATACACGAGCAGTACTTC
.	TRBV5-1	TRBJ2-7	TRBD2	CASSLPSSGRFYYEQYF	TGCGCCAGCAGCTTACCTTCTAGCGGGAGATTCTACTACGAGCAGTACTTC
.	TRBV6-5	TRBJ1-1	.	CASSYLGEGWPRVAFF	TGTGCCAGCAGTTACTTGGGGGAGGGTTGGCCTCGAGTAGCTTTCTTT
medium-sized	TRBV7-8	TRBJ2-1	TRBD2	CASSLASGTSGSNEQFF	TGTGCCAGCAGCTTAGCAAGTGGGACTAGCGGGAGCAATGAGCAGTTCTTC
.	TRBV7-9	TRBJ1-5	.	CASSHNRDSNQPQHF	TGTGCCAGCAGCCATAACAGAGATAGCAATCAGCCCCAGCATTTT
once	TRBV29-1	TRBJ1-3	.	CSVVVTVGTIYF	TGCAGCGTTGTTGTAACCGTCGGCACCATATATTTT
.	TRBV2	TRBJ1-5	TRBD1	CASSTGRQGNNQPQHF	TGTGCCAGCAGCACCGGGCGACAGGGGAACAATCAGCCCCAGCATTTT
.	TRBV15	TRBJ1-1	.	CATSREDITEAFF	TGTGCCACCAGCAGAGAGGACATCACTGAAGCTTTCTTT
.	TRBV2	TRBJ1-1	.	CASGREGNTEAFF	TGTGCCAGCGGAAGGGAAGGGAACACTGAAGCTTTCTTT
.	TRBV7-3	TRBJ2-5	.	CASKNYIEETQYF	TGTGCCAGCAAGAACTATATAGAAGAGACCCAGTACTTC
.	TRBV6-5	TRBJ2-1	.	CASSPKVGYNEQFF	TGTGCCAGCAGTCCGAAAGTCGGCTACAATGAGCAGTTCTTC
.	TRBV9	TRBJ2-7	TRBD1	CASSALGQGLNEQYF	TGTGCCAGCAGCGCCCTAGGACAGGGACTGAACGAGCAGTACTTC
.	TRBV18	TRBJ2-5	.	CASLISGQETQYF	TGTGCCAGCTTAATTTCGGGGCAAGAGACCCAGTACTTC
.	TRBV11-2	TRBJ2-5	.	CASSLGDSQGTQYF	TGTGCCAGCAGCTTAGGAGACTCGCAAGGGACCCAGTACTTC
.	TRBV5-1	TRBJ2-3	TRBD2	CASSFTSGRASSDTQYF	TGCGCCAGCAGCTTCACTAGCGGGAGGGCCAGTTCAGATACGCAGTATTTT
.	TRBV29-1	TRBJ2-1	TRBD1	CSVERDRGNEQFF	TGCAGCGTTGAAAGGGACAGGGGGAATGAGCAGTTCTTC
.	TRBV5-1	TRBJ2-3	.	CASQGLPYGTDTQYF	TGCGCCAGCCAGGGTCTCCCCTATGGCACAGATACGCAGTATTTT
few	TRBV12-5	TRBJ1-5	.	CASGLSTPRGQPQHF	TGTGCTAGTGGTTTGTCGACTCCTAGGGGGCAGCCCCAGCATTTT
.	TRBV29-1	TRBJ2-5	TRBD1	CSVPDRVETQYF	TGCAGCGTGCCTGACAGGGTAGAGACCCAGTACTTC
.	TRBV25-1	TRBJ1-2	.	CASSERTGDGYGYTF	TGTGCCAGCAGTGAGAGGACGGGGGACGGCTATGGCTACACCTTC
.	TRBV4-1	TRBJ2-3	TRBD1	CASSLQGRSSSSTDTQYF	TGCGCCAGCAGCCTACAGGGGCGCTCTAGCTCTAGCACAGATACGCAGTATTTT
.	TRBV7-9	TRBJ1-1	.	CASSETGSEAFF	TGTGCCAGCAGCGAAACAGGGTCTGAAGCTTTCTTT
few	TRBV28	TRBJ2-2	.	CASSYSGNGELFF	TGTGCCAGCAGCTACTCGGGTAACGGGGAGCTGTTTTTT
few	TRBV29-1	TRBJ2-1	.	CSVAPYNEQFF	TGCAGCGTTGCCCCGTACAATGAGCAGTTCTTC
.	TRBV7-6	TRBJ2-1	.	CASSPRGGGTADNEQFF	TGTGCCAGCAGCCCCCGGGGGGGAGGGACAGCCGACAATGAGCAGTTCTTC
.	TRBV9	TRBJ2-3	.	CASSVAGGIDTQYF	TGTGCCAGCAGCGTAGCCGGAGGTATAGATACGCAGTATTTT
.	TRBV27	TRBJ2-1	TRBD1	CASSSPLGQASYNEQFF	TGTGCCAGCAGTTCCCCCCTCGGACAGGCCTCCTACAATGAGCAGTTCTTC
medium-sized	TRBV13	TRBJ2-7	TRBD2	CASSLGRTSGSSYEQYF	TGTGCCAGCAGCTTAGGGAGGACTAGCGGGTCATCCTACGAGCAGTACTTC
few	TRBV6-1	TRBJ2-7	TRBD2	CASSETSGGSYEQYF	TGTGCCAGCAGTGAGACTAGCGGGGGTTCCTACGAGCAGTACTTC
once	TRBV7-9	TRBJ2-6	TRBD1	CASSEGQGRGANVLTF	TGTGCCAGCAGCGAGGGACAGGGGCGAGGGGCCAACGTCCTGACTTTC